This TCR beta chain is drawn from a study of T-cell reconstitution after alpha-beta-depleted transplantation in children. In this sample, this clonotype turned up many times. Antigen unknown. Study-wide results and caveats: Some patients showed high day-60 TCRbeta diversity, which derived from surviving recipient T cells and thymic progenitors. Among T cells one year after transplant, newly produced cells accounted for most counts and diversity. At around two months after transplant, the alpha-beta T cells were reportedly derived from several hundred expanded clones that came from non-depleted graft cells.

Unique molecular identifiers were used in preparing the TCRbeta library. TCRdb itself ran the PCR reads through MiXCR, one entry per CDR3 protein. Counted here are 550,000 to 600,000 distinct CDR3 sequences, approximately 22% occurring once; the ten biggest clones make up 12% to 15%. V was shortened by 6 bases and J by 7 bases, with 13 bases between the two germline ends. The CDR3 runs to 13 residues. Germline CDR1 LNHNV, CDR2 YYDKDF (reference sequence). The receptor comes from a boy under two years old who had a stem cell transplant for acute myeloid leukemia, so the T cells may come from the graft donor. The V and J genes are TRBV15 and TRBJ2-1, with a possible D match to TRBD2 (5 bases). Sequenced here: PBMCs, mostly from graft donor cells, sampled 360 days after TCRalphabeta/CD19-depleted stem cell transplant. The CDR3 DNA sequence: TGTGCCACCAGGGCGGGTCCGGGGAATGAGCAGTTCTTC. Residues: CATRAGPGNEQFF.